These T cell receptor beta chains were read from a single sample in a study of cytomegalovirus exposure and HLA in healthy donors. Measured with immunoSEQ multiplex PCR; TCRdb has only the in-frame clones, and not every one. The sample holds fewer than 250,000 clones, approximately 78% seen once. Material for sequencing was PBMCs. All receptors come from a male donor in good health and CMV-seronegative. CDR3s include the opening cysteine and the closing phenylalanine or tryptophan. A D gene is named only where the DNA matches it firmly. Where a row states a size, it is once, few, many or the class of an expanded clone; other rows omit it.

clone_size | j_call | d_call | v_call | cdr3_nt | cdr3_aa
- | TRBJ2-1 | TRBD1 | TRBV5-1 | TGCGCCAGCAGCTACCTACAGGGGCCCTACAATGAGCAGTTCTTC | CASSYLQGPYNEQFF
- | TRBJ2-3 | TRBD2 | TRBV7-8 | TGTGCCAGCAGCCCTAGTTTACGGGAGGGCGGGGCAGATACGCAGTATTTT | CASSPSLREGGADTQYF
- | TRBJ1-5 | - | TRBV15 | TGTGCCACCAGCAGAGCTTTCGGGATCGGGCAGCCCCAGCATTTT | CATSRAFGIGQPQHF
few | TRBJ1-1 | - | TRBV6-5 | TGTGCCAGCAGTTACCTGGACACGATGAACACTGAAGCTTTCTTT | CASSYLDTMNTEAFF
once | TRBJ2-7 | TRBD1 | TRBV11-3 | TGTGCCAGCAGCCCCCAGGGACAGGGAACCTACGAGCAGTACTTC | CASSPQGQGTYEQYF
- | TRBJ2-5 | TRBD1 | TRBV6-4 | TGTGCCAGCAGTAACGACAGGGGAGAGACCCAGTACTTC | CASSNDRGETQYF
- | TRBJ2-1 | TRBD2 | TRBV6-6 | TGTGCCAGCAGCCACACTAGCGCCGGCCGCAATGAGCAGTTCTTC | CASSHTSAGRNEQFF
once | TRBJ1-5 | TRBD1 | TRBV28 | TGTGCCAGCAGGGACAGGGCCCAGCCCCAGCATTTT | CASRDRAQPQHF
- | TRBJ2-5 | - | TRBV7-2 | TGTGCCAGCAGCCAAGACTGGCGTTCGGGCCAAGAGACCCAGTACTTC | CASSQDWRSGQETQYF
- | TRBJ2-1 | TRBD2 | TRBV5-1 | TGCGCCAGCAGCTTCGGACTAGCGGGAGGAAATGAGCAGTTCTTC | CASSFGLAGGNEQFF
- | TRBJ2-7 | - | TRBV10-1 | TGCGCCAGCAGTGAACCAGCGGCCTACGAGCAGTACTTC | CASSEPAAYEQYF
- | TRBJ2-1 | TRBD2 | TRBV6-1 | TGTGCCAGCAGGCCGGGGGGGGGCTTGGATGAGCAGTTCTTC | CASRPGGGLDEQFF
- | TRBJ1-1 | - | TRBV7-9 | TGTGCCAGCAGCCCGCCGGGCAGGGGGAACACTGAAGCTTTCTTT | CASSPPGRGNTEAFF
- | TRBJ2-4 | TRBD2 | TRBV7-2 | TGTGCCAGCAGCTTAGAAACTAGCGCGAGAAACATTCAGTACTTC | CASSLETSARNIQYF
- | TRBJ1-5 | - | TRBV15 | TGTGCCACCAGCGGTATCACGGGGTTCAATCAGCCCCAGCATTTT | CATSGITGFNQPQHF
few | TRBJ1-1 | - | TRBV19 | TGTGCCAGTAGCGCAGGGGTGAACACTGAAGCTTTCTTT | CASSAGVNTEAFF
few | TRBJ2-1 | - | TRBV25-1 | TGTGCCAGCAGGCTACAACAGGGTTTTGAGCAGTTCTTC | CASRLQQGFEQFF
- | TRBJ2-1 | - | TRBV14 | TGTGCCAGCAGCCAAGATCCGGGTCGGGGATACAATGAGCAGTTCTTC | CASSQDPGRGYNEQFF
- | TRBJ1-6 | - | TRBV7-9 | TGTGCCAGCAGCTTTGATACAGGGATTGTCGGTTCACCCCTCCACTTT | CASSFDTGIVGSPLHF
- | TRBJ2-1 | - | TRBV18 | TGTGCCAGCTCACCAAGGGGACAGCTCGGGGGCAATGAGCAGTTCTTC | CASSPRGQLGGNEQFF
- | TRBJ2-7 | - | TRBV27 | TGTGCCAGCAGTCCTGGAGGCTCCTACGAGCAGTACTTC | CASSPGGSYEQYF
- | TRBJ2-7 | TRBD1 | TRBV18 | TGTGCCAGCTCACTGGATCGGACAGGGGTTGACGAGCAGTACTTC | CASSLDRTGVDEQYF
- | TRBJ1-1 | TRBD1 | TRBV29-1 | TGCAGCGCCCGAGGGACAGGGAACACTGAAGCTTTCTTT | CSARGTGNTEAFF
- | TRBJ2-1 | TRBD2 | TRBV19 | TGTGCCAGTACCCTCATAGCGGGAGTCTACAATGAGCAGTTCTTC | CASTLIAGVYNEQFF
once | TRBJ1-4 | TRBD1 | TRBV10-2 | TGCGCCAGCAAACGACAGGGGGCTAGGGGAGTTAATGAAAAACTGTTTTTT | CASKRQGARGVNEKLFF
- | TRBJ1-3 | - | TRBV11-3 | TGTGCCAGCAGCTCCGGCGGGGCAGGAAACACCATATATTTT | CASSSGGAGNTIYF
- | TRBJ2-1 | - | TRBV6-1 | TGTGCCAGCAGTGAGGCGGGACTCTCCTACAATGAGCAGTTCTTC | CASSEAGLSYNEQFF
- | TRBJ2-6 | - | TRBV9 | TGTGCCAGCAGCCCAGGAAAATTGACCTCTGGGGCCAACGTCCTGACTTTC | CASSPGKLTSGANVLTF
- | TRBJ2-1 | TRBD2 | TRBV6-5 | TGTGCCAGTGCTAGCGGGAGGGTCTACAATGAGCAGTTCTTC | CASASGRVYNEQFF
- | TRBJ2-3 | TRBD2 | TRBV5-4 | TGTGCCAGCAGCTTAAGGACTAGCGCCTCCACAGATACGCAGTATTTT | CASSLRTSASTDTQYF
- | TRBJ2-2 | TRBD2 | TRBV4-1 | TGCGCCAGCAGCCAAGCCCCCGGCTCTAGCGGGAGTGGCGGGGAGCTGTTTTTT | CASSQAPGSSGSGGELFF
- | TRBJ2-1 | TRBD2 | TRBV14 | TGTGCCAGCAGTATTTTTAGCGGGAGTACGTCCAATGAGCAGTTCTTC | CASSIFSGSTSNEQFF
- | TRBJ1-2 | TRBD1 | TRBV7-2 | TGTGCCAGCAGCTGGGGACAGGGGGCGTTTGGCTACACCTTC | CASSWGQGAFGYTF
- | TRBJ2-5 | - | TRBV5-1 | TGCGCCAGCAGCAGGGGGAGGGCCACCTTCCAAGAGACCCAGTACTTC | CASSRGRATFQETQYF
- | TRBJ1-1 | - | TRBV6-4 | TGTGCCAGCAGGGACACAGGGAACACTGAAGCTTTCTTT | CASRDTGNTEAFF
once | TRBJ1-1 | - | TRBV27 | TGTGCCAGCACCCGAACAGGACAGTTGAACACTGAAGCTTTCTTT | CASTRTGQLNTEAFF
- | TRBJ1-2 | TRBD1 | TRBV5-6 | TGTGCCAGCAGTATGACAGGGGTCAATGGCTACACCTTC | CASSMTGVNGYTF